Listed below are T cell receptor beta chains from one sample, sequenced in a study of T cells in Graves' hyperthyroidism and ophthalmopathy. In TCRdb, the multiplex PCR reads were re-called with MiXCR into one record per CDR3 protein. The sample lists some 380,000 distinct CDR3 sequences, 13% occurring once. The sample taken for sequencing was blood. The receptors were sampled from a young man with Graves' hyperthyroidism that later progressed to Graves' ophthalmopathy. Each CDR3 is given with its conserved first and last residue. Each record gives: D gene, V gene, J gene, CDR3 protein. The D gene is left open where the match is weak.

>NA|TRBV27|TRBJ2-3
CASSLNQASTDTQYF
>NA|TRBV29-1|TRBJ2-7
CSVEGGWAEQYF
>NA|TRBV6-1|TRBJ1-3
CASSAGYANTIYF
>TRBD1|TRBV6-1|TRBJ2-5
CASSGDRAYQETQYF
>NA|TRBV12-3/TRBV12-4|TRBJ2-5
CASGGVQETQYF
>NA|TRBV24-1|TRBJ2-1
CATSDLQAGEQFF
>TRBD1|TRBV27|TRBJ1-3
CASSFDRAPSSGNTIYF
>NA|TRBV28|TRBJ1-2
CASSSPTPYYGYTF
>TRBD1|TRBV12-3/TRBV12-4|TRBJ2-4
CASSLQGTIQYF
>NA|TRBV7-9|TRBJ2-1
CASSWRTVGSYNEQFF
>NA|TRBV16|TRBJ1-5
CASSQGIQPQHF
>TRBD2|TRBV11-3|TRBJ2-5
CASSLGYLAGGQETQYF
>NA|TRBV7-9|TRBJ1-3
CASSLVPATSGNTIYF
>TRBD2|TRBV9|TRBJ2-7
CASSVGGGGAREQYF
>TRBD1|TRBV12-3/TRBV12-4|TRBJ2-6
CASRKDRGGSGANVLTF
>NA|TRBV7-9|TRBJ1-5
CASSLGVQPQHF
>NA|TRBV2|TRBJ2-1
CASTQLAALYNEQFF
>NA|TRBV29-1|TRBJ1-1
CSVMNPNTEAFF
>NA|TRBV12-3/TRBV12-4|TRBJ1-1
CASSLKRNTEAFF
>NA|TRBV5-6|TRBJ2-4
CASSSWDDDIQYF
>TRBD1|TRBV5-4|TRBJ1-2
CASSLDRGNDYGYTF
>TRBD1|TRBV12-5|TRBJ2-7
CASGLARQGKGSYEQYF
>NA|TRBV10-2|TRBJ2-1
CARPCGTPDNEQFF
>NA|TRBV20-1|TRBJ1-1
CSALHSEAFF
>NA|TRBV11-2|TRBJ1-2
CASSLSGTAQGGYTF
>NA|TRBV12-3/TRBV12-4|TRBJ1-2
CASTCRGYNYGYTF
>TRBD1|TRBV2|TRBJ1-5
CASRGQGAQPQHF
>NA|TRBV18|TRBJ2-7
CASSSTLEVEQYF
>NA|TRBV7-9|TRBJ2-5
CASSPDSLQTQYF
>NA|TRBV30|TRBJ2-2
CAWSPPGELFF
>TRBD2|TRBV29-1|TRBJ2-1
CSAPGLAAEGEQFF
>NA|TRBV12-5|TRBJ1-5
CASGLARDNQPQHF
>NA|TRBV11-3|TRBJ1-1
CASSPTEAPNTEAFF
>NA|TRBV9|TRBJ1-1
CASSQGVGTHRLEAFF
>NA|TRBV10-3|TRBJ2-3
CAISDIKRPTDTQYF
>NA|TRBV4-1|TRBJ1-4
CASSQPVLEKLFF
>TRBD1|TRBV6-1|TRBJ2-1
CASNSGQGAYNEQFF
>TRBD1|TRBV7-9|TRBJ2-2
CASSSPGTGGLLNTGELFF
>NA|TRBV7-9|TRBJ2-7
CASSSLGGWGTLEQYF
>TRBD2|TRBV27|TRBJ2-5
CASSLSSRGGFQETQYF
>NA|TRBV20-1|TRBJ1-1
CSALTDGGNTEAFF
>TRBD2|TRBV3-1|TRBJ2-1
CASSDTSGGSRHEQFF